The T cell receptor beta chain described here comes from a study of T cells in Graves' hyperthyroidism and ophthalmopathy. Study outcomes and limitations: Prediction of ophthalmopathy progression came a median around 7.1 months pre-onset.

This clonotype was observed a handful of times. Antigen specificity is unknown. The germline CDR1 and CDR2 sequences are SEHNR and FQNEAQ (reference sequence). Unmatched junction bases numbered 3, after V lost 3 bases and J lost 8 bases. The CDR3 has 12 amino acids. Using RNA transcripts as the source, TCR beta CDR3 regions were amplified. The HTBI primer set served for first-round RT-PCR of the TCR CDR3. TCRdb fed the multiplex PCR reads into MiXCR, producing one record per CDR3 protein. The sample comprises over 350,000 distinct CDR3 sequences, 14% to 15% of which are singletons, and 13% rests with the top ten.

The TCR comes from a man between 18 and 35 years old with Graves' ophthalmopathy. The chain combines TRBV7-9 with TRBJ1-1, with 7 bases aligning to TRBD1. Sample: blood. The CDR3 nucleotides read TGTGCCAGCAGCTTCCGGGACAGAGAAGCTTTCTTT. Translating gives CASSFRDREAFF.